These T cell receptor beta chains were read from a single sample in a study of somatic mutations in cytotoxic T cells in rheumatoid arthritis. Libraries were prepared by immunoSEQ multiplex PCR; TCRdb keeps only in-frame clonotypes and omits some of them. Of 12,000 to 15,000 clones listed, around nine tenths are singletons. Sequencing was done on a sample of CD4+ T cells sorted from blood. These receptors were obtained from a man aged 65-85 years with rheumatoid arthritis. CDR3s include the opening cysteine and the closing phenylalanine or tryptophan. The order of the fields is D gene, V gene, J gene, clone size, CDR3 DNA, CDR3 protein. The D gene is left open where the match is weak. Expanded clones are given a class, and other clones once, few, many or no size at all.

d_call: TRBD1
v_call: TRBV28
j_call: TRBJ2-1
clone_size: .
cdr3_nt: TGTGCCAGCCGCCTACCGGACAGGGAAGGGGGTGAGCAGTTCTTC
cdr3_aa: CASRLPDREGGEQFF

d_call: TRBD1
v_call: TRBV29-1
j_call: TRBJ1-5
clone_size: .
cdr3_nt: TGCAGCGTCGCCGGGACAGAAAACAATCAGCCCCAGCATTTT
cdr3_aa: CSVAGTENNQPQHF

d_call: .
v_call: TRBV9
j_call: TRBJ1-3
clone_size: .
cdr3_nt: TGTGCCAGCAGCCCCGGACTGAGCTCTGGAAACACCATATATTTT
cdr3_aa: CASSPGLSSGNTIYF

d_call: .
v_call: TRBV1
j_call: TRBJ2-3
clone_size: .
cdr3_nt: TGCACCAGCAGCCAATCAGGGGATTATAGCACAGATACGCAGTATTTT
cdr3_aa: CTSSQSGDYSTDTQYF

d_call: .
v_call: TRBV13
j_call: TRBJ2-7
clone_size: .
cdr3_nt: TGTGCCAGCAGCTTACAGGGTTCCTACGAGCAGTACTTC
cdr3_aa: CASSLQGSYEQYF

d_call: TRBD2
v_call: TRBV2
j_call: TRBJ2-5
clone_size: .
cdr3_nt: TGTGCCAGCCGGACTAGTCCCCAAGAGACCCAGTACTTC
cdr3_aa: CASRTSPQETQYF

d_call: .
v_call: TRBV29-1
j_call: TRBJ1-2
clone_size: once
cdr3_nt: TGCAGCGTTGGTCCCCAGCCGGGGGGTGGTGGCTACACCTTC
cdr3_aa: CSVGPQPGGGGYTF

d_call: TRBD1
v_call: TRBV19
j_call: TRBJ2-5
clone_size: .
cdr3_nt: TGTGCCAGTAGTAAACAGGGGAACCAAGAGACCCAGTACTTC
cdr3_aa: CASSKQGNQETQYF

d_call: .
v_call: TRBV9
j_call: TRBJ2-7
clone_size: .
cdr3_nt: TGTGCCAGCAGCGTAAAATTCGGGGACGAGCAGTACTTC
cdr3_aa: CASSVKFGDEQYF

d_call: .
v_call: TRBV7-3
j_call: TRBJ1-4
clone_size: .
cdr3_nt: TGTGCCAGCAGCCCAGGGTCTCCTAATGAAAAACTGTTTTTT
cdr3_aa: CASSPGSPNEKLFF

d_call: TRBD1
v_call: TRBV7-9
j_call: TRBJ1-1
clone_size: once
cdr3_nt: TGTGCCAGCAGCTCGACAGGGACCACTGAAGCTTTCTTT
cdr3_aa: CASSSTGTTEAFF

d_call: .
v_call: TRBV19
j_call: TRBJ1-4
clone_size: .
cdr3_nt: TGTGCCAGTACCGGACACTCTACAAGGGGTGAAAAACTGTTTTTT
cdr3_aa: CASTGHSTRGEKLFF

d_call: TRBD1
v_call: TRBV27
j_call: TRBJ1-6
clone_size: .
cdr3_nt: TGTGCCAGCAGTCTGACGGGACAGGGAAGCTCACCCCTCCACTTT
cdr3_aa: CASSLTGQGSSPLHF

d_call: TRBD1
v_call: TRBV4-1
j_call: TRBJ1-4
clone_size: once
cdr3_nt: TGCGCCAGCAGCCCAGGGGGGCCAGGGGCAACTAATGAAAAACTGTTTTTT
cdr3_aa: CASSPGGPGATNEKLFF

d_call: .
v_call: TRBV11-2
j_call: TRBJ2-7
clone_size: .
cdr3_nt: TGTGCCAGCAGCTTAGAGTTGCGGGGCGAGCAGTACTTC
cdr3_aa: CASSLELRGEQYF

d_call: TRBD1
v_call: TRBV30
j_call: TRBJ1-2
clone_size: once
cdr3_nt: TGTGCCTGGAGTGCGACAGGGACCTATGGCTACACCTTC
cdr3_aa: CAWSATGTYGYTF

d_call: TRBD1
v_call: TRBV9
j_call: TRBJ2-1
clone_size: once
cdr3_nt: TGTGCCAGCAGCCCTGGACAGGTTCTGATTGAGCAGTTCTTC
cdr3_aa: CASSPGQVLIEQFF

d_call: TRBD1
v_call: TRBV6-1
j_call: TRBJ2-7
clone_size: .
cdr3_nt: TGTGCCAGCAAAACGGGACAGGGCTACGAGCAGTACTTC
cdr3_aa: CASKTGQGYEQYF

d_call: TRBD1
v_call: TRBV7-6
j_call: TRBJ2-7
clone_size: .
cdr3_nt: TGTGCCAGCAGCCAACCGGGACAGGGGATCTCCTACGAGCAGTACTTC
cdr3_aa: CASSQPGQGISYEQYF

d_call: .
v_call: TRBV11-2
j_call: TRBJ1-2
clone_size: .
cdr3_nt: TGTGCCAGCAGCTTAGAAGGACAGAGGCTTTATGGCTACACCTTC
cdr3_aa: CASSLEGQRLYGYTF

d_call: .
v_call: TRBV6-5
j_call: TRBJ1-2
clone_size: .
cdr3_nt: TGTGCCAGCAGTTACGGGGGGATCAACTATGGCTACACCTTC
cdr3_aa: CASSYGGINYGYTF

d_call: .
v_call: TRBV7-8
j_call: TRBJ2-7
clone_size: .
cdr3_nt: TGTGCCAGCAGTTCTACAGGAGAAAGGTACTTC
cdr3_aa: CASSSTGERYF

d_call: TRBD1
v_call: TRBV30
j_call: TRBJ1-1
clone_size: few
cdr3_nt: TGTGCCTGGAGCCCCCACAGGGGGTCGGTCGGAGCTTTCTTT
cdr3_aa: CAWSPHRGSVGAFF

d_call: .
v_call: TRBV4-2
j_call: TRBJ1-1
clone_size: .
cdr3_nt: TGTGCCAGCAGCCAAGAGGCAACTGAAGCTTTCTTT
cdr3_aa: CASSQEATEAFF

d_call: TRBD1
v_call: TRBV19
j_call: TRBJ2-3
clone_size: .
cdr3_nt: TGTGCCAGTAGTCACGACAGGGGGACAACAGATACGCAGTATTTT
cdr3_aa: CASSHDRGTTDTQYF

d_call: TRBD1
v_call: TRBV19
j_call: TRBJ1-1
clone_size: .
cdr3_nt: TGTGCCAGTAGCCCGGGACAGACGGTTAACACTGAAGCTTTCTTT
cdr3_aa: CASSPGQTVNTEAFF

d_call: .
v_call: TRBV19
j_call: TRBJ2-3
clone_size: .
cdr3_nt: TGTGCCAGTACCCCCTGGAGAACTAGCACAGATACGCAGTATTTT
cdr3_aa: CASTPWRTSTDTQYF